Listed here are 11 T cell receptor beta chains from one sample, sequenced in a study of T cells after yellow fever vaccination. MiXCR was run by TCRdb on the 5' RACE reads, yielding one entry per CDR3 protein. The table includes around 550,000 distinct CDR3 sequences, 15% to 20% detected once. The sample here was PBMCs, taken 15 days after the yellow fever booster vaccination. The source is a man aged 30 to 45 who received the YFV17D yellow fever vaccine.

This clonotype was seen only a few times. The CDR3 sequence is CASSLVPDIYEQYF. Written as DNA, the CDR3 is TGCGCCAGCAGCTTGGTTCCGGACATATACGAGCAGTACTTC. The rearrangement joins TRBV5-1 to TRBJ2-7; tentatively, D is TRBD1 (5 bases). V dropped 0 bases and J dropped 4 bases, with 11 bases sitting between them. The germline CDR1 and CDR2 sequences are SGHRS and YFSETQ. The length of the CDR3 is 14 residues.

This clonotype was seen once. The chain carries TRBV27 and TRBJ1-5, with 9 bases lining up with TRBD1. The germline V gene encodes CDR1 MNHEY and CDR2 SMNVEV (reference sequence). This CDR3 region has 15 residues. The J segment lost 2 bases and the V segment lost 6 bases, leaving 5 bases of the junction unmatched. CDR3 bases: TGTGCCAGCAGAGCAACAGGGGGCGGCAATCAGCCCCAGCATTTT. Protein product: CASRATGGGNQPQHF.

This clonotype was detected a few times. The V and J genes are TRBV20-1 and TRBJ2-5; the D call may be TRBD1 or TRBD2 (6 bases each). The CDR3 is 14 amino acids. Trimming pared 1 base from V and 5 bases from J, leaving 14 bases between. Germline-derived CDR1 and CDR2 are DFQATT and SNEGSKA (reference sequence). CDR3 loop: CSARVPGARETQYF. CDR3 sequence (DNA): TGCAGTGCTAGAGTTCCGGGGGCTAGGGAGACCCAGTACTTC.

This clonotype was observed a few times. The chain links TRBV5-1 to TRBJ2-1; D is ambiguous. The CDR3 extends over 17 amino acids. Germline CDR1 and CDR2: SGHRS and YFSETQ. The ends were cut back, 1 base at V and 0 bases at J, with 14 bases in the middle. The CDR3 is CASSLTPGSSSYNEQFF. CDR3 in DNA: TGCGCCAGCAGCTTGACGCCGGGCAGCAGCTCCTACAATGAGCAGTTCTTC.

This clonotype was recorded a few times. For the CDR3, the DNA is TGCAGCGTTGAAACAGGGAGCGGCGAGCAGTACTTC. Amino acids: CSVETGSGEQYF. V is TRBV29-1 and J is TRBJ2-7; a weak D match, TRBD1 (6 bases). The CDR3 extends over 12 amino acids. Germline values: CDR1 SQVTM, CDR2 ANQGSEA. V shed 2 bases and J shed 6 bases, with 11 bases lying between them.

A word on this clonotype: The junction departs from the called germline gene at one end, perhaps through a read error. In nucleotides, the CDR3 is TGCGACAGCAGCTTGGACGGGACAGGGGGGTCAAGCTCTGGAAACACCATATATTTT. Translation: CDSSLDGTGGSSSGNTIYF. The chain has TRBV5-1 and TRBJ1-3; 11 bases agree with TRBD1. This CDR3 is built from 19 residues. The germline CDR1 and CDR2 sequences are SGHRS and YFSETQ.

The V and J genes are TRBV5-1 and TRBJ2-2; unclear D gene. This CDR3 is 15 amino acids long. V lost 0 bases and J lost 4, with 10 bases in between. From germline, CDR1 is SGHRS and CDR2 YFSETQ. The CDR3 DNA follows: TGCGCCAGCAGCTTGGACTACCAACCCACCGGGGAGCTGTTTTTT. It is translated as CASSLDYQPTGELFF.

This clonotype was seen more than once but under ten times. This could be a read error, since a much larger clone is one nucleotide away. This sequence joins TRBV20-1 and TRBJ2-2, with D possibly matching TRBD2 (6 bases). The V end lost 4 bases, the J end lost 2 bases, and 8 bases lay between the germline ends. This CDR3 region has 13 residues. Per the germline V gene, CDR1 is DFQATT and CDR2 is SNEGSKA (reference sequence). In DNA form, the CDR3 reads TGCAGTGCTACCGGGAGTAACACCGGGGAGCTGTTTTTT. Translating gives CSATGSNTGELFF.

This chain connects TRBV11-2 to TRBJ2-1; D call uncertain. The V and J ends lost 5 bases and 7 bases respectively, with 15 bases between them. The germline gives CDR1 SGHAT, CDR2 FQNNGV. The CDR3 spans 14 residues. DNA for the CDR3: TGTGCCAGCAGCACTAACTGGGGAAGGAATGAGCAGTTCTTC. This sequence encodes CASSTNWGRNEQFF.

There are a few counts of this clonotype. The rearrangement uses TRBV29-1 and TRBJ2-5, with D maybe TRBD2 (6 bases). This CDR3 has 12 amino acids. Germline values: CDR1 SQVTM, CDR2 ANQGSEA. Trimming left V 3 bases short and J 5 bases short, with 10 bases between. This chain's CDR3 is CSVERGDETQYF. For the CDR3, the DNA is TGCAGCGTTGAGCGGGGAGATGAGACCCAGTACTTC. The variable domain in full, with the rest retrieved from reference TRBV29-1 and TRBJ2-5, is SAVISQKPSRDICQRGTSLTIQCQVDSQVTMMFWYRQQPGQSLTLIATANQGSEATYESGFVIDKFPISRPNLTFSTLTVSNMSPEDSSIYLCSVERGDETQYFGPGTRLLVL.

The V and J genes are TRBV6-2 or TRBV6-3 and TRBJ2-7; 7 bases agree with TRBD2. Trimming removed 0 bases from V and 0 bases from J; junction bases left unmatched: 5. This CDR3 is 16 amino acids long. Germline CDR1 reads MNHEY; CDR2 reads SVGEGT. CDR3 DNA: TGTGCCAGCAGTTACTCGACTAGCCGGAGCTCCTACGAGCAGTACTTC. It yields the protein CASSYSTSRSSYEQYF.